Listed below are T cell receptor beta chains from one sample, sequenced in a study of T cells in Graves' hyperthyroidism and ophthalmopathy. TCRdb analysed the multiplex PCR reads with MiXCR anew, one entry per CDR3 protein. This table has approximately 560,000 distinct CDR3 sequences, 46% appearing once. Sequenced material: peripheral blood or thyroid tissue (not recorded which). These receptors originate from a woman aged 18-29 years with Graves' hyperthyroidism. CDR3s include the opening cysteine and the closing phenylalanine or tryptophan. Fields, in order: clone size, D gene, V gene, J gene, CDR3 DNA, CDR3 protein. The D gene is left open where the match is weak. Only some rows state a clone size, as once, few, many or a class for expanded clones.

many	-	TRBV2	TRBJ1-5	TGTGCCAGCAGTACAGACGGAAATTATCAGCCCCAGCATTTT	CASSTDGNYQPQHF
few	-	TRBV19	TRBJ2-5	TGTGCCAGTAGTATGGACTACCTGGGGGGGACCCAGTACTTC	CASSMDYLGGTQYF
-	TRBD1	TRBV2	TRBJ1-6	TGTGCCAGCGGACGGGACAGTGCCTCACCCCTCCACTTT	CASGRDSASPLHF
-	-	TRBV2	TRBJ2-7	TGTGCCAGCAGCCAGAGGGGGGAGGGTCTAGACGAGCAGTACTTC	CASSQRGEGLDEQYF
few	TRBD1	TRBV12-3/TRBV12-4	TRBJ1-1	TGTGCCAGCAGTAAGGACAGGGGTACTGAAGCTTTCTTT	CASSKDRGTEAFF
-	-	TRBV7-2	TRBJ1-5	TGTGCCAGCAGCGTTGAAGTCGGGTACAATCAGCCCCAGCATTTT	CASSVEVGYNQPQHF
few	-	TRBV7-2	TRBJ2-2	TGTGCCAGCGCCGGTGGGCAGTACAACACCGGGGAGCTGTTTTTT	CASAGGQYNTGELFF
-	-	TRBV7-9	TRBJ2-2	TGTGCCAGCAGTATAGCGGAAACAGCGAGCACCGGGGAGCTGTTTTTT	CASSIAETASTGELFF
many	-	TRBV10-3	TRBJ1-4	TGTGCCATCAGTGAGTCTATTTCCCAGGGGGAAAAACTGTTTTTT	CAISESISQGEKLFF
-	-	TRBV20-1	TRBJ1-5	TGCAGTGCTAGGACAGGCGGCAATAGTCTTTATCAGCCCCAGCATTTT	CSARTGGNSLYQPQHF
-	-	TRBV20-1	TRBJ1-2	TGCAGTGCTAGAGAATACGCAGGGTCCTATGGCTACACCTTC	CSAREYAGSYGYTF
-	-	TRBV7-2	TRBJ1-1	TGTGCCAGCAGCTCCACAGATTCAGGCACTGAAGCTTTCTTT	CASSSTDSGTEAFF
many	-	TRBV7-2	TRBJ1-5	TGTGCCAGCAGCTTTCTGCCACCTCACACGGGCAATCAGCCCCAGCATTTT	CASSFLPPHTGNQPQHF
many	TRBD1	TRBV15	TRBJ1-4	TGTGCCACCAGCCGCCGGGACAGCAATGAAAAACTGTTTTTT	CATSRRDSNEKLFF
-	TRBD1	TRBV29-1	TRBJ1-2	TGCAGCGTTAGCTCCGGGACAGGTACAGGCTACACCTTC	CSVSSGTGTGYTF
-	-	TRBV7-8	TRBJ1-1	TGTGCCAGCAGCTTAATGGTAACAGGCAGACGACCTGAAGCTTTCTTT	CASSLMVTGRRPEAFF
-	TRBD1	TRBV5-4	TRBJ1-4	TGTGCCAGCAGCAGGGGGCTGGTTGAAAAACTGTTTTTT	CASSRGLVEKLFF
few	TRBD2	TRBV25-1	TRBJ2-1	TGTGCCAGCAGTGAAATAGCGGGAGGGCCAAATGAGCAGTTCTTC	CASSEIAGGPNEQFF
many	TRBD1	TRBV10-2	TRBJ1-6	TGCGCCAGCAGTGGCCGGACAGGGGTTAATTCACCCCTCCACTTT	CASSGRTGVNSPLHF
-	-	TRBV7-9	TRBJ2-7	TGTGCCAGCAGCTTGCGGGTCTACGAGCAGTACTTC	CASSLRVYEQYF